Shown below are 28 T cell receptor beta chains from a single sample sequenced in a study of blood T cell repertoires in COVID-19. Data came from immunoSEQ multiplex PCR; TCRdb stores just in-frame clones and leaves some out. The repertoire holds 35,000 or so clones, with 75% to 90% as singletons. Sequencing used peripheral blood. The receptors derive from a human donor in a cohort sampled during active or convalescent COVID-19. The donor label of this sample is uncertain.

The gene calls are TRBV6-6 and TRBJ2-3; 8 bases are a match to TRBD2. CDR3 length equals 16 residues. Per germline, CDR1 MNHNY and CDR2 SVGAGI (reference sequence). Losses at the gene ends were 2 bases for V and 1 base for J; bases not matched to a gene: 5. CDR3 region: CASSYSGGRRTDTQYF. Here the CDR3 DNA reads TGTGCCAGCAGTTACAGCGGCGGGAGGCGCACAGATACGCAGTATTTT.

This clone was seen only once. This chain links TRBV29-1 with TRBJ2-1, with D perhaps matching TRBD2 (6 bases). V lost 4 bases and J 12 bases, leaving 19 bases between the germline ends. Germline lookup yields CDR1 SQVTM and CDR2 ANQGSEA. The CDR3 consists of 13 residues. This CDR3 reads CSVGEGGFEGQFF. The DNA for the CDR3 is TGCAGCGTTGGAGAGGGAGGATTTGAGGGGCAGTTCTTC.

J is TRBJ1-2 and V is TRBV3-1 (or the pseudogene TRBV3-2); 7 bases match TRBD1. The CDR3 consists of 14 residues. Germline CDR1 and CDR2: LGHDT and YNNKEL (reference sequence). The J segment lost 4 bases and the V segment lost 4 bases, leaving 6 bases of the junction unmatched. In DNA form, the CDR3 reads TGTGCCAGCAGCCCCGGGCAGGGGGGCTATGGCTACACCTTC. Translating gives CASSPGQGGYGYTF.

This clone appeared many times. This chain uses TRBV4-3 with TRBJ2-2, with 8 bases identical to TRBD2. Trimming cost V 1 base and J 5 bases; bases outside gene matches: 6. This CDR3 spans 16 amino acids. Germline loops: CDR1 LGHNA, CDR2 YSLEER. CDR3 in amino acids: CASSQAAGRETGELFF. The CDR3 nucleotides are TGCGCCAGCAGCCAAGCAGCCGGGAGGGAAACCGGGGAGCTGTTTTTT.

The genes are TRBV2 and TRBJ1-1; 9 bases match TRBD1. V trimming: 5 bases; J trimming: 1 base; junction bases outside the gene matches: 8. The germline V gene encodes CDR1 SNHLY and CDR2 FYNNEI. The length of the CDR3 is 16 residues. CDR3 in amino acids: CASSTTGTGKNTEAFF. CDR3 DNA sequence: TGTGCCAGCAGTACCACCGGGACAGGGAAGAACACTGAAGCTTTCTTT.

This chain uses TRBV2 with TRBJ2-3; 10 positions match TRBD2. Germline V lookup: CDR1 SNHLY, CDR2 FYNNEI. This CDR3 has 16 amino acids. J lost 0 bases, V lost 4 bases, and 4 bases had no gene match. This chain's CDR3 is CASSAGTSASTDTQYF. The CDR3 coding sequence is TGTGCCAGCAGTGCCGGGACTAGCGCTAGCACAGATACGCAGTATTTT. The full variable domain, in which reference TRBV2 and TRBJ2-3 provide the parts outside the CDR3, is EPEVTQTPSHQVTQMGQEVILRCVPISNHLYFYWYRQILGQKVEFLVSFYNNEISEKSEIFDDQFSVERPDGSNFTLKIRSTKLEDSAMYFCASSAGTSASTDTQYFGPGTRLTVL.

The DNA of the CDR3 is TGTGCCAGCTCACTCCGGGACTACTACGAGCAGTACTTC. Protein product: CASSLRDYYEQYF. The chain has TRBV18 and TRBJ2-7, with 7 bases aligning to TRBD2. The CDR3 has 13 residues. Germline trimming cut 4 bases from V and 3 bases from J; bases unmatched to any gene: 3. The germline gives CDR1 KGHSH, CDR2 LQKENI.

This clone has a single count. This rearrangement joins TRBV5-8 to TRBJ2-7; the D gene is possibly TRBD1 (5 bases). The CDR3 length is 13 residues. Per the germline V gene, CDR1 is SGHTS and CDR2 is YDEGEE. V dropped 2 bases and J dropped 5 bases, with 11 bases sitting between them. The CDR3 region has the DNA TGTGCCAGCAGCTTAAAGGGGATCGACGAGCAGTACTTC. Amino acid sequence: CASSLKGIDEQYF.

This sequence joins TRBV5-1 and TRBJ2-3; 9 bases agree with TRBD2. The CDR3 is 16 amino acids. J gave up 2 bases and V 1 base, and 5 bases lay outside the gene matches. Germline V CDR1 and CDR2: SGHRS, YFSETQ. The CDR3 sequence is CASSLRLAGYTDTQYF. The CDR3 DNA reads TGCGCCAGCAGCTTGCGCCTAGCGGGGTACACAGATACGCAGTATTTT.

The V gene is TRBV5-4, the J gene TRBJ1-2; TRBD1 might be the D (5 bases). The V end was cut by 4 bases, the J end by 3 bases, with 16 bases between. CDR3 size: 15 residues. From germline, CDR1 is SGHNT and CDR2 YYREEE (reference sequence). CDR3 sequence reads: CASSIGGQVDYGYTF. The CDR3 nucleotides are TGTGCCAGCAGCATCGGGGGTCAGGTAGACTATGGCTACACCTTC.

The chain carries TRBV2 and TRBJ2-7, with TRBD1 matching over 9 bases. V lost 6 bases, J lost 3 bases, and 12 bases stayed unmatched. Germline CDR1 SNHLY, CDR2 FYNNEI. The CDR3 runs 16 residues. This CDR3 is CASSKLQGAGIYEQYF. CDR3 sequence (DNA): TGTGCCAGCAGCAAATTACAGGGGGCGGGGATCTACGAGCAGTACTTC.

The J gene is TRBJ2-1, the V gene TRBV28, with D perhaps matching TRBD1 (5 bases). Germline CDR1 MDHEN, CDR2 SYDVKM. Trimming removed 2 bases from V and 3 bases from J, with 8 bases in between. The CDR3 has 14 residues. For the CDR3, the DNA is TGTGCCAGCAGTTTAGGGGCGGTCTACAATGAGCAGTTCTTC. The encoded protein is CASSLGAVYNEQFF.

The chain has TRBV6-5 and TRBJ1-2; 9 bases map to TRBD1. The germline gives CDR1 MNHEY, CDR2 SVGAGI. Unmatched junction bases numbered 5, after V lost 1 base and J lost 2 bases. The length of the CDR3 is 16 residues. The chain's CDR3 is CASSYLWGQGNYGYTF. In DNA form, the CDR3 reads TGTGCCAGCAGTTACTTGTGGGGACAGGGAAACTATGGCTACACCTTC.

The chain carries TRBV13 and TRBJ2-3; 9 nucleotides match TRBD1. From germline, CDR1 is PRHDT and CDR2 FYEKMQ (reference sequence). The CDR3 covers 15 residues. V was pared by 5 bases and J by 2 bases, with 5 bases of the junction left unmatched. CDR3 residues: CASSRRTGATDTQYF. Written as DNA, the CDR3 is TGTGCCAGCAGCCGACGGACAGGGGCCACAGATACGCAGTATTTT.

The V gene is TRBV5-5, the J gene TRBJ2-3; 14 positions agree with TRBD2. J was trimmed by 5 bases and V by 3 bases; bases with no gene match: 8. This CDR3 region has 17 residues. CDR1 SGHKS and CDR2 YYEKEE come from the germline V gene (reference sequence). The CDR3 DNA is TGTGCCAGCAGCTCCTTGGGACTAGCGGGAGTAGGAGATACGCAGTATTTT. This encodes CASSSLGLAGVGDTQYF.

The V and J genes are TRBV7-2 and TRBJ2-2; 11 bases are a match to TRBD2. This CDR3 contains 15 residues. The J segment lost 8 bases and the V segment lost 5 bases, leaving 7 bases of the junction unmatched. From germline, CDR1 is SGHTA and CDR2 FQGNSA. This CDR3 is CASSPLAGVVGELFF. CDR3 nucleotides: TGTGCCAGCAGCCCACTAGCGGGAGTAGTTGGGGAGCTGTTTTTT.

The chain has TRBV30 and TRBJ2-1, with D possibly TRBD2 on 6 matching bases. Germline V gene data show CDR1 as GTSNPN and CDR2 as SVGIG (reference sequence). V was trimmed by 3 bases and J by 5 bases, leaving 11 bases between them. The CDR3 has 13 amino acids. The CDR3 sequence is CAWRTSRHNEQFF. CDR3 DNA sequence: TGTGCCTGGAGAACTAGCCGACACAATGAGCAGTTCTTC.

The rearrangement uses TRBV9 and TRBJ2-3; no firm D call. The V end lost 2 bases, the J end lost 6 bases, and 10 bases lay between the germline ends. CDR3 size: 13 residues. In germline, CDR1 is SGDLS, CDR2 YYNGEE. Written as DNA, the CDR3 is TGTGCCAGCAGCGTCCCCCTAGAGGATACGCAGTATTTT. Translated, it gives CASSVPLEDTQYF.

The V and J genes are TRBV3-1 (or the pseudogene TRBV3-2) and TRBJ1-4; 8 bases line up with TRBD1. Germline CDR1 is LGHDT and CDR2 is YNNKEL (reference sequence). This CDR3 contains 14 residues. The J segment lost 8 bases and the V segment lost 4 bases, leaving 6 bases of the junction unmatched. CDR3 residues: CASSPRGLREKLFF. Here the CDR3 DNA reads TGTGCCAGCAGCCCCAGGGGGCTCCGGGAAAAACTGTTTTTT.

This clone was detected only once. This sequence joins TRBV9 and TRBJ2-1; 12 nucleotides match TRBD2. Germline assignment: CDR1 SGDLS and CDR2 YYNGEE. This CDR3 has 15 amino acids. With 4 bases clipped from V and 6 bases from J, the junction kept 5 bases outside the gene matches. The CDR3 region is CASSPGTSGFNEQFF. In nucleotides, the CDR3 is TGTGCCAGCAGCCCCGGGACTAGCGGGTTCAATGAGCAGTTCTTC.

V usage is TRBV30 and J usage is TRBJ2-7, with TRBD2 matching over 9 bases. The trim removed 2 bases at V and 0 bases at J, leaving 5 bases unmatched. Germline assignment: CDR1 GTSNPN and CDR2 SVGIG (reference sequence). The CDR3 loop spans 15 amino acids. This chain's CDR3 is CAWSPASGASYEQYF. CDR3 bases: TGTGCCTGGAGTCCCGCTAGCGGGGCCTCCTACGAGCAGTACTTC. Full variable domain (missing parts from reference TRBV30 and TRBJ2-7): SQTIHQWPATLVQPVGSPLSLECTVEGTSNPNLYWYRQAAGRGLQLLFYSVGIGQISSEVPQNLSASRPQDRQFILSSKKLLLSDSGFYLCAWSPASGASYEQYFGPGTRLTVT.

The V and J genes are TRBV7-2 and TRBJ2-7, with 10 bases lining up with TRBD1. J gave up 2 bases and V 1 base, and 5 bases lay outside the gene matches. The CDR3 spans 16 residues. Germline-derived CDR1 and CDR2 are SGHTA and FQGNSA. The CDR3 region is CASSLDPGTGAYEQYF. CDR3 bases: TGTGCCAGCAGCTTAGACCCCGGGACAGGGGCCTACGAGCAGTACTTC.

V is TRBV6-5 and J is TRBJ2-2; 7 bases map to TRBD2. V was clipped by 2 bases and J by 3 bases; unmatched bases: 6. Looked up from germline, CDR1 is MNHEY and CDR2 is SVGAGI. CDR3 size: 16 residues. CDR3 residues: CASSYMAGEYTGELFF. The CDR3 DNA is TGTGCCAGCAGTTACATGGCGGGAGAATACACCGGGGAGCTGTTTTTT.

This clone was observed a handful of times. The gene calls are TRBV3-1 (or the pseudogene TRBV3-2) and TRBJ2-4; D remains unclear. Germline V gene data show CDR1 as LGHDT and CDR2 as YNNKEL (reference sequence). Between the trimmed V and J ends, which lost 6 bases and 1 base, there was a span of 4 bases. The CDR3 totals 12 residues. The CDR3 DNA follows: TGTGCCAGCAGTCCTGCCAAAAACATTCAGTACTTC. This encodes CASSPAKNIQYF.

This clone has just a few counts. J is TRBJ2-3 and V is TRBV4-2; D is ambiguous. In germline, CDR1 is LGHNA, CDR2 YNFKEQ. The V end was cut by 1 base, the J end by 2 bases, with 7 bases between. This CDR3 has 14 amino acids. In nucleotides, the CDR3 is TGTGCCAGCAGCCAAGCCCTCTACACAGATACGCAGTATTTT. Its translation: CASSQALYTDTQYF.

This clone came up once. V is TRBV27 and J is TRBJ2-4, with D uncertain. Trimming took off 6 bases at V and 1 base at J, with 13 bases between the two ends. CDR1 is MNHEY, CDR2 SMNVEV, per germline (reference sequence). The CDR3 covers 15 residues. The CDR3 region has the DNA TGTGCCAGCAGGCCAACCTATGCGGCCAAAAACATTCAGTACTTC. Translating it yields CASRPTYAAKNIQYF.

Here the CDR3 DNA reads TGTGCCAGCAGCCAGGGACTAGCGGGAGTTGGCGGCTCCTACGAGCAGTACTTC. Its protein product is CASSQGLAGVGGSYEQYF. The chain recombines TRBV3-1 (or the pseudogene TRBV3-2) with TRBJ2-7, with 14 nucleotides matching TRBD2. Trimming removed 3 bases from V and 0 bases from J; junction bases left unmatched: 7. The germline V gene has CDR1 LGHDT and CDR2 YNNKEL (reference sequence). This CDR3 contains 18 residues.

V and J are TRBV6-6 and TRBJ1-1; no clear D gene. The V and J ends lost 0 bases and 6 bases respectively, with 11 bases between them. The CDR3 runs to 14 residues. Germline CDR1 and CDR2: MNHNY and SVGAGI (reference sequence). This chain's CDR3 is CASSYSGQLAEAFF. In nucleotides, the CDR3 is TGTGCCAGCAGTTACTCGGGCCAATTGGCTGAAGCTTTCTTT.